Sequencing of this T cell receptor beta chain was carried out in a study of blood T cells in healthy people across ages. Study results and limitations: CMV status of donors was unknown, possibly confounding expanded clonotype changes. Greater diversity and more naive CD4+ cells were seen in long-lived donors than in aged donors.

Alongside a J-beta primer mix, a sample-barcoded 5' primer served in a second PCR lasting about 7 to 11 cycles. TCRdb re-called the 5' RACE reads through MiXCR, storing one row per CDR3 protein. This table has approximately 810,000 distinct CDR3 sequences, 29% appearing once. The CDR3 loop spans 13 amino acids. Per the germline V gene, CDR1 is SGHRS and CDR2 is YFSETQ. Trimming took 6 bases from V and 6 from J, leaving 10 bases between them. This clonotype was found many times. The antigen remains unidentified. The receptor was derived from a woman aged 80 or older in good health. V and J are TRBV5-1 and TRBJ1-6; D is perhaps TRBD1 (6 bases). The specimen was blood. For the CDR3, the DNA is TGCGCCAGCATGGGGGCGACTAATTCACCCCTCCACTTT. Protein: CASMGATNSPLHF.